This entry concerns a single T cell receptor (beta chain). Generated by immunoSEQ multiplex PCR, the TCRdb table keeps only in-frame clones and is missing some. The sample carries 180,000 or so clones, more than 80% recorded once. The source of the sample is a study of blood T cell repertoires in COVID-19. The CDR3 runs to 14 residues. Germline loops: CDR1 SGHNT, CDR2 YYREEE (reference sequence). After removal of 4 bases from V and 5 bases from J, the junction contained 5 bases not matched to a gene. The chain recombines TRBV5-4 with TRBJ1-4, with 7 bases matching TRBD1. The specimen was peripheral blood. This receptor was identified in a woman aged 55-69 years with acute or convalescent COVID-19. The CDR3 nucleotides read TGTGCCAGCAGCAGGGGACAGAGAAATGAAAAACTGTTTTTT. Translating gives CASSRGQRNEKLFF. The variable domain in full, with the rest retrieved from reference TRBV5-4 and TRBJ1-4, is ETGVTQSPTHLIKTRGQQVTLRCSSQSGHNTVSWYQQALGQGPQFIFQYYREEENGRGNFPPRFSGLQFPNYSSELNVNALELDDSALYLCASSRGQRNEKLFFGSGTQLSVL.